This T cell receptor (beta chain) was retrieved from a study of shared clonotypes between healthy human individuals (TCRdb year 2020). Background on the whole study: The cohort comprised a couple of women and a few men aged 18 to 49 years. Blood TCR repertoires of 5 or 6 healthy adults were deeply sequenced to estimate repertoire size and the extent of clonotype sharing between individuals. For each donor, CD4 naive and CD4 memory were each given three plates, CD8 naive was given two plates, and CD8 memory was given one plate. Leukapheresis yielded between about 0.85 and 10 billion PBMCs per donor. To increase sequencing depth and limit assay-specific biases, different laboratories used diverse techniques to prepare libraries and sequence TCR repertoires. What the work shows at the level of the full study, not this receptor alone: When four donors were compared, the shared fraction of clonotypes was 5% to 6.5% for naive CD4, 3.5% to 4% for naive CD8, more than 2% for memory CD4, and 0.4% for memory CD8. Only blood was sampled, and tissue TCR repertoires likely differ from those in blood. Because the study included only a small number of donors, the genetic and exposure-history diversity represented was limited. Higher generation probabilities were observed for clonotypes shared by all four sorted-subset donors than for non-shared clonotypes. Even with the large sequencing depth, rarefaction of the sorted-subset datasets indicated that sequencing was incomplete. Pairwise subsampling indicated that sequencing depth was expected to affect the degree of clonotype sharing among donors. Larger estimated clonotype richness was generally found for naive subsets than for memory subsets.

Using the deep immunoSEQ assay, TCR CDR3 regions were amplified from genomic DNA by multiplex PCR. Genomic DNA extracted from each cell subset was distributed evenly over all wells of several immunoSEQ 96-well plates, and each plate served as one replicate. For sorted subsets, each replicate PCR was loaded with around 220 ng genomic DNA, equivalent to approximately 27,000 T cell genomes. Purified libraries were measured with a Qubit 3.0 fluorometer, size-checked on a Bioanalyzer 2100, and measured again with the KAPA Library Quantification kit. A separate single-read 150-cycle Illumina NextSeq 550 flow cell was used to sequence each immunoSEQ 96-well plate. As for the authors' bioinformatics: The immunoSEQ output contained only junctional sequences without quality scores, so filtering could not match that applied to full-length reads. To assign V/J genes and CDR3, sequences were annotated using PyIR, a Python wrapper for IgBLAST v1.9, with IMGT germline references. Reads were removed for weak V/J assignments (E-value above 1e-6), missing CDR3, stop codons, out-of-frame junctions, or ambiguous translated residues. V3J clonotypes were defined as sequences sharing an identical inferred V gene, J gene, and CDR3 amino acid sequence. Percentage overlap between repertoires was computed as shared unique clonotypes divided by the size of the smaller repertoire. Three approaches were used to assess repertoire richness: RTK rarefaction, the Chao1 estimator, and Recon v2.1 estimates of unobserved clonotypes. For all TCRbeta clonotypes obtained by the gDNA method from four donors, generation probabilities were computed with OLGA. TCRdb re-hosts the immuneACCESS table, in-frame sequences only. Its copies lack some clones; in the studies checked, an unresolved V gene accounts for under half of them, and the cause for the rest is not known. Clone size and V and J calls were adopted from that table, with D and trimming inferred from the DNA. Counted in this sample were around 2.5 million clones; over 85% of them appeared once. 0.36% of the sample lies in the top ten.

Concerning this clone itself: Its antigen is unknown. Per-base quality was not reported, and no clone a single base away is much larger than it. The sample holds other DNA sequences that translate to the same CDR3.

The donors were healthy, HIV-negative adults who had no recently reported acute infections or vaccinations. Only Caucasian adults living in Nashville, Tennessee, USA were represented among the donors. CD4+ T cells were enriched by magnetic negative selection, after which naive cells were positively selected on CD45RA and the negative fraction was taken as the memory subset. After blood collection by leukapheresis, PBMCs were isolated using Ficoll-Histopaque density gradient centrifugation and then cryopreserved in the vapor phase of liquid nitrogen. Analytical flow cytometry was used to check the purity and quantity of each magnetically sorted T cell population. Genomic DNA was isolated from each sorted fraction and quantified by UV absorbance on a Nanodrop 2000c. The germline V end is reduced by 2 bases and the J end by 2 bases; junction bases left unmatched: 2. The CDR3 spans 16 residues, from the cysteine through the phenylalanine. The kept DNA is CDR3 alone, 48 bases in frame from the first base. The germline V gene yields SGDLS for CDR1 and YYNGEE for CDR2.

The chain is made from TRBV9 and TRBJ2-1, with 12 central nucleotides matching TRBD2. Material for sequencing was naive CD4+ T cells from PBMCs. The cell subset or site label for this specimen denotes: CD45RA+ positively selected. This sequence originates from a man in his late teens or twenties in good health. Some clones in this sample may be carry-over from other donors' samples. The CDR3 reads CASSVLAGGTYNEQFF. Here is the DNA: TGTGCCAGCAGCGTTCTAGCGGGAGGGACCTACAATGAGCAGTTCTTC.